The 25 T cell receptor beta chains below were found in one sample sequenced in a study of blood T cell repertoires in COVID-19. The table came from immunoSEQ multiplex PCR; TCRdb's copy has only in-frame clones and leaves some out. The table lists 250,000 or so clones, roughly nine tenths of them singletons. The sequencing sample was made of PBMCs or T cells enriched from blood (not recorded which). Receptors originate from a young woman who had recovered from COVID-19.

The chain joins TRBV27 to TRBJ2-2; a possible D gene is TRBD1 (6 bases). CDR3 size: 14 residues. Trimming removed 0 bases from V and 13 bases from J, with 15 bases in between. Germline V gene lookup returns CDR1 MNHEY and CDR2 SMNVEV (reference sequence). CDR3 region: CASSLSSDRGRLFF. DNA of the CDR3: TGTGCCAGCAGTTTATCTTCGGACAGAGGAAGGCTGTTTTTT.

The CDR3 spells CASSPIGLAGGPIGNEQFF. For the CDR3, the DNA is TGTGCCAGCAGTCCCATTGGCCTAGCGGGAGGGCCGATAGGGAATGAGCAGTTCTTC. This sequence joins TRBV27 and TRBJ2-1; the match to TRBD2 covers 12 bases. The CDR3 totals 19 residues. Germline assignment: CDR1 MNHEY and CDR2 SMNVEV (reference sequence). With V trimmed by 5 bases and J by 7 bases, 18 bases remained unmatched.

The gene calls are TRBV5-8 and TRBJ2-2; 9 positions match TRBD2. CDR1 and CDR2 (germline): SGHTS, YDEGEE. Trimming at V came to 2 bases and at J to 7 bases, leaving 15 bases not matched to a gene. There are 18 residues in the CDR3. CDR3 nucleotides: TGTGCCAGCAGCTTTCTCCCCGATAGCGGGAGACGTGGCGGGGAGCTGTTTTTT. Encoded protein: CASSFLPDSGRRGGELFF.

The rearrangement uses TRBV10-3 and TRBJ2-5, with 11 bases fitting TRBD2. The CDR3 is 17 residues long. Per germline, CDR1 ENHRY and CDR2 SYGVKD. V shed 8 bases and J 5 bases; nucleotides not matched to a gene: 16. CDR3 amino acids: CAIGEGLAAHRGETQYF. CDR3 nucleotide sequence: TGTGCCATCGGGGAGGGACTAGCGGCTCACCGGGGGGAGACCCAGTACTTC.

This chain links TRBV9 with TRBJ1-2; the match to TRBD1 covers 7 bases. The CDR3 has 14 residues. The germline CDR1 and CDR2 sequences are SGDLS and YYNGEE. The V and J ends lost 3 bases and 1 base, in that order; junction bases with no gene match: 3. Written as DNA, the CDR3 is TGTGCCAGCAGCGGACAGGGAGTTAACTATGGCTACACCTTC. Protein product: CASSGQGVNYGYTF. Looking up the rest from reference TRBV9 and TRBJ1-2 gives the full variable domain: DSGVTQTPKHLITATGQRVTLRCSPRSGDLSVYWYQQSLDQGLQFLIQYYNGEERAKGNILERFSAQQFPDLHSELNLSSLELGDSALYFCASSGQGVNYGYTFGSGTRLTVV.

The J gene is TRBJ1-6, the V gene TRBV7-9; D perhaps matches TRBD1 (6 bases). The V end lost 4 bases, the J end lost 9 bases, and 16 bases lay between the germline ends. The CDR3 sequence is 15 residues long. Per the germline V gene, CDR1 is SEHNR and CDR2 is FQNEAQ (reference sequence). Written as DNA, the CDR3 is TGTGCCAGCAGCTGGGAGGGGGGGGCGCCTTCACCCCTCCACTTT. Translated: CASSWEGGAPSPLHF.

This chain links TRBV29-1 with TRBJ2-3, with 13 bases identical to TRBD2. CDR1 SQVTM and CDR2 ANQGSEA come from the germline V gene. V gave up 4 bases and J gave up 6 bases; unmatched junction bases: 13. This CDR3 contains 17 residues. CDR3 sequence reads: CSVVNLRTSGGNDTQYF. The CDR3 region has the DNA TGCAGCGTTGTTAACCTCAGGACTAGCGGGGGTAATGATACGCAGTATTTT.

CDR3 DNA: TGCGCCAGCAGCCCCGTTAGCGGGGGGCGGGAGCTGTTTTTT. Translated, it gives CASSPVSGGRELFF. V and J are TRBV4-3 and TRBJ2-2; 10 bases agree with TRBD2. There are 14 residues in the CDR3. The germline V gene has CDR1 LGHNA and CDR2 YSLEER. J was trimmed by 9 bases and V by 4 bases; bases with no gene match: 5.

This sequence joins TRBV12-5 and TRBJ2-4, with 7 positions matching TRBD2. The CDR3 has 17 amino acids. Germline CDR1 is LGHNT and CDR2 is FRNRAP. V shed 1 base and J 1 base; nucleotides not matched to a gene: 7. The CDR3 DNA is TGTGCTAGTGGTTTGGGTTTGGCGGGAGTGGCCAAAAACATTCAGTACTTC. Translation: CASGLGLAGVAKNIQYF.

The chain employs TRBV5-6 and TRBJ2-7; possibly TRBD2 for D (5 bases). Deletions cut 0 bases from V and 5 bases from J, with 24 bases between. The CDR3 is 18 residues long. Germline CDR1 and CDR2: SGHDT and YYEEEE. As DNA, the CDR3 is TGTGCCAGCAGCTTGGCCGGCCGCGTGGCGGGTATAGGAAACGAGCAGTACTTC. This gives the protein CASSLAGRVAGIGNEQYF.

The chain links TRBV7-6 to TRBJ1-1; D might be TRBD1 (5 bases). CDR1 and CDR2 from the germline V gene are SGHVS and FNYEAQ. V lost 1 base, J lost 4 bases, and 16 bases lay in between. The CDR3 totals 16 residues. The CDR3: CASSLGWGDRVTEAFF. The CDR3 DNA reads as TGTGCCAGCAGCTTAGGTTGGGGGGATCGAGTCACTGAAGCTTTCTTT.

The rearrangement links TRBV28 to TRBJ1-1; D remains ambiguous. The CDR3 sequence is 15 residues long. Trimming took off 4 bases at V and 0 bases at J, with 12 bases between the two ends. Germline V gives CDR1 MDHEN, CDR2 SYDVKM. CDR3 DNA: TGTGCCAGCAGTTCATACAGAGAGATGAACACTGAAGCTTTCTTT. Protein: CASSSYREMNTEAFF.

The rearrangement uses TRBV2 and TRBJ2-5; D possibly corresponds to TRBD1 (5 bases). The CDR3 sequence is 14 residues long. Looked up from germline, CDR1 is SNHLY and CDR2 is FYNNEI. V lost 4 bases and J lost 5, with 14 bases in between. CDR3 nucleotide sequence: TGTGCCAGCAGTGCGTTCAGGGTAGAGGAGACCCAGTACTTC. Its protein is CASSAFRVEETQYF. The complete variable domain, with remaining parts taken from reference TRBV2 and TRBJ2-5, reads EPEVTQTPSHQVTQMGQEVILRCVPISNHLYFYWYRQILGQKVEFLVSFYNNEISEKSEIFDDQFSVERPDGSNFTLKIRSTKLEDSAMYFCASSAFRVEETQYFGPGTRLLVL.

This clone was counted a single time. The chain uses TRBV14 and TRBJ2-5, with 7 bases identical to TRBD2. The ends lost 4 bases at V and 7 bases at J; junction bases unmatched: 6. The CDR3 extends over 13 amino acids. Germline V lookup: CDR1 SGHDN, CDR2 FVKESK. The CDR3 coding sequence is TGTGCCAGCAGCCCCGGACTAGGTGGGACCCAGTACTTC. Amino acids: CASSPGLGGTQYF.

There are a few counts of this clone. This chain uses TRBV10-2 with TRBJ2-7; a weak D match, TRBD1 (5 bases). Per the germline V gene, CDR1 is WSHSY and CDR2 is SAAADI. The CDR3 is made up of 12 amino acids. V shed 3 bases and J shed 3 bases, with 6 bases lying between them. The DNA for the CDR3 is TGCGCCAGCAGTGACAGGGTCTACGAGCAGTACTTC. The encoded protein is CASSDRVYEQYF.

V gene TRBV6-5 combines with J gene TRBJ1-2; 7 bases match TRBD1. CDR3 size: 15 residues. J gave up 4 bases and V 5 bases, and 10 bases lay outside the gene matches. Germline CDR1 reads MNHEY; CDR2 reads SVGAGI. In nucleotides, the CDR3 is TGTGCCAGCAGTATGACGACCCGGGACAGCTATGGCTACACCTTC. This translates into CASSMTTRDSYGYTF.

The V gene is TRBV5-1, the J gene TRBJ2-1; D is unclear. The germline CDR1 and CDR2 sequences are SGHRS and YFSETQ. This CDR3 comprises 12 residues. V lost 2 bases to trimming and J lost 5 bases, with 5 bases between them. The CDR3 nucleotides read TGCGCCAGCAGCTTCGGTAACAATGAGCAGTTCTTC. This translates into CASSFGNNEQFF.

The V call is TRBV5-1, the J call TRBJ1-5; TRBD1 might be the D (6 bases). Trimming took off 2 bases at V and 5 bases at J, with 11 bases between the two ends. Germline-derived CDR1 and CDR2 are SGHRS and YFSETQ. This CDR3 is 14 amino acids long. CDR3 nucleotides: TGCGCCAGCAGCTTAGATTCAGGGGATCAGCCCCAGCATTTT. Translated: CASSLDSGDQPQHF.

The CDR3, as DNA: TGTGCCAGCAGCCCGCGGACAGGGCCTTCCTACGAGCAGTACTTC. Residues: CASSPRTGPSYEQYF. V gene TRBV6-6 combines with J gene TRBJ2-7; 8 positions agree with TRBD1. The CDR3 is 15 residues long. Germline-derived CDR1 and CDR2 are MNHNY and SVGAGI (reference sequence). The J segment lost 1 base and the V segment lost 6 bases, leaving 8 bases of the junction unmatched.

The rearrangement links TRBV4-1 to TRBJ1-2, with a weak D call TRBD1 (6 bases). The CDR3 length is 15 residues. Trimming removed 2 bases at V and 9 bases at J, with 19 bases between. Germline lookup yields CDR1 MGHRA and CDR2 YSYEKL. CDR3: CASSQPFGGYSSYTF. The CDR3 coding sequence is TGCGCCAGCAGCCAACCCTTTGGGGGCTATTCTAGCTACACCTTC.

This clone came up a few times. The genes are TRBV5-1 and TRBJ2-3, with no clear D. The germline V gene has CDR1 SGHRS and CDR2 YFSETQ. Trimming left V 4 bases short and J 2 bases short, with 8 bases between. The CDR3 is 13 residues long. CDR3 in amino acids: CASSIDSTDTQYF. The CDR3 DNA reads TGCGCCAGCAGCATAGATTCCACAGATACGCAGTATTTT. Together with reference TRBV5-1 and TRBJ2-3, the CDR3 gives the full variable domain: KAGVTQTPRYLIKTRGQQVTLSCSPISGHRSVSWYQQTPGQGLQFLFEYFSETQRNKGNFPGRFSGRQFSNSRSEMNVSTLELGDSALYLCASSIDSTDTQYFGPGTRLTVL.

The rearrangement uses TRBV21-1 and TRBJ2-7; the table's D gene call, TRBD2, was not cross checked with the DNA. TRBV21-1 is a pseudogene segment. The CDR3 is 18 residues long. Here the CDR3 reads CASSNGGTSGRPTYEQYF. The CDR3 DNA is TGTGCCAGCAGCAACGGCGGGACTAGCGGGAGACCCACCTACGAGCAGTACTTC.

The gene calls are TRBV30 and TRBJ1-5; possible D gene TRBD1, 5 bases. The germline V and J ends were trimmed by 2 bases and 7 bases, with 12 bases remaining between them. The CDR3 covers 13 residues. Germline V lookup: CDR1 GTSNPN, CDR2 SVGIG (reference sequence). The CDR3 coding sequence is TGTGCCTGGAGTCCGGAGGGGAACCAGCCCCAGCATTTT. This translates into CAWSPEGNQPQHF.

V and J are TRBV10-2 and TRBJ1-5; D is unresolved. V shed 8 bases and J shed 2 bases, with 13 bases lying between them. There are 14 residues in the CDR3. Germline CDR1 WSHSY, CDR2 SAAADI. The CDR3 nucleotides are TGCGCCAGCTGGACGGGGAAGGGCAATCAGCCCCAGCATTTT. Its translation is CASWTGKGNQPQHF.

The genes are TRBV11-1 and TRBJ1-1, with 9 bases matching TRBD1. The CDR3 has 14 residues. In germline, CDR1 is SGHAT, CDR2 FQDESV (reference sequence). V was pared by 4 bases and J by 7 bases, with 7 bases of the junction left unmatched. The CDR3 DNA follows: TGTGCCAGCAGCTCTCCCGGGACAGGGCGTGAAGCTTTCTTT. Protein sequence: CASSSPGTGREAFF.